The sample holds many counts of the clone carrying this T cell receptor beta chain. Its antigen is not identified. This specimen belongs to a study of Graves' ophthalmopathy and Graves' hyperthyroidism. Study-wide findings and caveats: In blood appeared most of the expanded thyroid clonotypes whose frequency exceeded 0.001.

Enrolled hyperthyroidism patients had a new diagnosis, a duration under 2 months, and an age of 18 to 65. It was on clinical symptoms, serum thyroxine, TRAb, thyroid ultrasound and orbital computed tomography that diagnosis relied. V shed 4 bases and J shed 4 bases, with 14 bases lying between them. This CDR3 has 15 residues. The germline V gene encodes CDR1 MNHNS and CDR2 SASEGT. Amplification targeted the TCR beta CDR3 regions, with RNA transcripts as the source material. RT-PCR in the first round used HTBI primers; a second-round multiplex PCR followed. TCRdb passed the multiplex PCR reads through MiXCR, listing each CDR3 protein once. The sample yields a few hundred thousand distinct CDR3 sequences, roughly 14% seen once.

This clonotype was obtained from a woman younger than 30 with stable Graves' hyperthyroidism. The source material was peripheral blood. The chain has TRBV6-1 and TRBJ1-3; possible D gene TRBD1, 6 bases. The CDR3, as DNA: TGTGCCAGCAGTGCGTACAGGGCGACAGGAAACACCATATATTTT. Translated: CASSAYRATGNTIYF.